This TCR beta chain originates from a study of tumor and adjacent non-tumor tissue in lung cancer. Study-level background: Stage I to III disease affected ten to eleven men and about 5 women aged roughly 30 to 80. Millions of productive TCRbeta reads were obtained per sample on average. Study-wide results and limits: Tumor repertoires had a smaller top 100 clone share than normal lung.

No cell sorting was done before RNA was extracted from the tissue. More than 3 cm separated this lung sample from the edge of the tumor. The library came from three nested PCR rounds adapted from ARM-PCR protocols. TCRdb ran MiXCR on the multiplex PCR reads and lists one entry per CDR3 protein. The data contain about 86,000 distinct CDR3 sequences, around 82% of them singletons. This clonotype was seen a handful of times. Its target is unknown. A read error may produce the germline difference seen at one junction end. The source is a woman in her forties or fifties with non-small cell lung cancer. The sequenced material came from distant non-tumor lung tissue.

The CDR3 DNA reads TGCACCAGCAGCCAAGAGCCAGGACAGAATACCGGGGAGCTGTTTTTT. It encodes CTSSQEPGQNTGELFF. V and J are TRBV4-1 and TRBJ2-2, with a tentative D call TRBD1 (6 bases). The CDR3 extends over 16 amino acids. Germline lookup yields CDR1 MGHRA and CDR2 YSYEKL.